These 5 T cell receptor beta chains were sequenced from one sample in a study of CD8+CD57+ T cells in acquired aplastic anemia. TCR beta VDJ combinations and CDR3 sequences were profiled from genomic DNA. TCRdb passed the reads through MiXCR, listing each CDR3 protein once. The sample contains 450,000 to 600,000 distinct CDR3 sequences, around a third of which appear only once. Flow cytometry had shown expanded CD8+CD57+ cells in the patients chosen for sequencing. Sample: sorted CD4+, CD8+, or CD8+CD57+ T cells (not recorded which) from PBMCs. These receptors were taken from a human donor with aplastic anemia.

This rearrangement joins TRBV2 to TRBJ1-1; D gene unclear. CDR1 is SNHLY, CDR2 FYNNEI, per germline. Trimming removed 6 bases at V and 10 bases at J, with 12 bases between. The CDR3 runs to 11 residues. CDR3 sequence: CASRAKLGAFF. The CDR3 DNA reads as TGTGCCAGCAGGGCAAAACTGGGAGCTTTCTTT.

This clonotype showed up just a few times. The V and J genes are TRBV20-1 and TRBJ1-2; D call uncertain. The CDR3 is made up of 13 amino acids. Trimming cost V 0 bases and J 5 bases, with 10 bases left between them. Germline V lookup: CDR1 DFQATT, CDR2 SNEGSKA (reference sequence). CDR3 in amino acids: CSARERRVYGYTF. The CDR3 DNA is TGCAGTGCTAGAGAGCGGAGGGTATATGGCTACACCTTC.

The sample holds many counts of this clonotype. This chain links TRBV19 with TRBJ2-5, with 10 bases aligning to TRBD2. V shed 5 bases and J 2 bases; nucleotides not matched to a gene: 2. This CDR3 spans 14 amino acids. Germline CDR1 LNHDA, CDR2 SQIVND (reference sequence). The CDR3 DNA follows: TGTGCCAGTAGTGGGACTAGCGTTCAAGAGACCCAGTACTTC. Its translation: CASSGTSVQETQYF.

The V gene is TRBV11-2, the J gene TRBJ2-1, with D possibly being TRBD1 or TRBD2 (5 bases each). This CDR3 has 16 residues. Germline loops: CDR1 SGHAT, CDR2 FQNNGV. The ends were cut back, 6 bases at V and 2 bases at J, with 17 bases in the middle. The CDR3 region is CASRSIWGSTYNEQFF. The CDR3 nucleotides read TGTGCCAGCAGATCCATCTGGGGGAGTACCTACAATGAGCAGTTCTTC.

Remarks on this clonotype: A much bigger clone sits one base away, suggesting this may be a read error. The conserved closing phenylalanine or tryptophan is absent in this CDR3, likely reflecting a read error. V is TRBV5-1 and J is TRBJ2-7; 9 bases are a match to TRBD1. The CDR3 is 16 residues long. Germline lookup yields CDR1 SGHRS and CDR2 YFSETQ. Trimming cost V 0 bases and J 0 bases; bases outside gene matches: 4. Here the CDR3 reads CASSLAGTGNSYEQYL. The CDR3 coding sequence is TGCGCCAGCAGCTTGGCTGGGACAGGGAACTCCTACGAGCAGTACCTC.